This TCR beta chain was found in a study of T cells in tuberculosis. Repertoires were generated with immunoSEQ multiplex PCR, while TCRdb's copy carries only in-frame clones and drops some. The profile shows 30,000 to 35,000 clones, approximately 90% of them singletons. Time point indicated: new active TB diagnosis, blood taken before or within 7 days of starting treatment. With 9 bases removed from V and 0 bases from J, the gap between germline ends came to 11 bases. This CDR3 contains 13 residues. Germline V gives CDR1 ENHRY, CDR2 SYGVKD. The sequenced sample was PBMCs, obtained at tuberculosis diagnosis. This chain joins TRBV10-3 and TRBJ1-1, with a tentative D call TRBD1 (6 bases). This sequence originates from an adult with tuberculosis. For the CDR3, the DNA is TGTGCCATTGGGGACAACATGAACACTGAAGCTTTCTTT. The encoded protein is CAIGDNMNTEAFF.